The rows below give T cell receptor beta chains drawn from one sample of a study of cytomegalovirus exposure and HLA in healthy donors. The assay was immunoSEQ multiplex PCR, and TCRdb's table has in-frame clones only and misses some. Here the sample spans 65,000 to 75,000 clones, around 67% being singletons. The sequenced sample was PBMCs. These receptors were taken from a woman aged 25 to 39 in good health and CMV-seronegative. Both conserved end residues are part of each CDR3. The order of the fields is V gene, J gene, D gene, CDR3 length, clone size, CDR3 DNA, CDR3 protein. A D gene is named only where the DNA matches it firmly. Size values are once, few and many counts, or a class for expanded clones, and some rows have none.

TRBV7-2	TRBJ1-4	NA	15	NA	TGTGCCAGCAGCCGTCGACATTCAACTAATGAAAAACTGTTTTTT	CASSRRHSTNEKLFF
TRBV7-9	TRBJ2-3	TRBD2	16	NA	TGTGCCAGCAGCGACCTAGTAGCGGGAGGCACAGATACGCAGTATTTT	CASSDLVAGGTDTQYF
TRBV5-1	TRBJ1-6	NA	15	NA	TGCGCCAGCAGCACCGAAGGGGGGGCTTATTCACCCCTCCACTTT	CASSTEGGAYSPLHF
TRBV19	TRBJ2-1	TRBD2	17	NA	TGTGCCAGTAGTACACCGGGACTAGCGGGGGCCAACAATGAGCAGTTCTTC	CASSTPGLAGANNEQFF
TRBV10-1	TRBJ2-1	TRBD1	17	few	TGCGCCAGCAGTGAGTCGAAGTGGACAGGGGATTGGAATGAGCAGTTCTTC	CASSESKWTGDWNEQFF
TRBV5-6	TRBJ1-6	NA	14	few	TGTGCCAGCAGTTTTGACTCCGCCGATTCACCCCTCCACTTT	CASSFDSADSPLHF
TRBV7-2	TRBJ1-3	TRBD1	14	few	TGTGCCAGCAGCTTCCAGGGGGCTAGGGACACCATATATTTT	CASSFQGARDTIYF
TRBV19	TRBJ1-2	NA	16	few	TGTGCCAGTAGTATAACCCCGGACGGGACTCGACGTGGCTACACCTTC	CASSITPDGTRRGYTF
TRBV19	TRBJ1-4	TRBD1	15	few	TGTGCCAGTAGTGCTTGGACAGGGGGAAGTGAAAAACTGTTTTTT	CASSAWTGGSEKLFF
TRBV5-5	TRBJ2-3	TRBD1	17	once	TGTGCCAGCAGCCGAATGGGGACAGGGGGCTGGACAGATACGCAGTATTTT	CASSRMGTGGWTDTQYF
TRBV9	TRBJ2-7	NA	15	NA	TGTGCCAGCAGCCCCACCCCGGGGACAAGCTCCGAGCAGTACTTC	CASSPTPGTSSEQYF
TRBV18	TRBJ2-3	TRBD2	16	NA	TGTGCCAGCTCTCAACTAGCGGGGGAATCCACAGATACGCAGTATTTT	CASSQLAGESTDTQYF
TRBV28	TRBJ1-2	NA	13	few	TGTGCCAGCAGCCCCCTGGGGGCCTATGGCTACACCTTC	CASSPLGAYGYTF
TRBV11-3	TRBJ2-1	NA	15	few	TGTGCCAGCAGCCCCGCCGTTGGGCCCTACAATGAGCAGTTCTTC	CASSPAVGPYNEQFF
TRBV7-3	TRBJ1-5	NA	13	NA	TGTGCCAGCAGCTTCGGTCTCAATCAGCCCCAGCATTTT	CASSFGLNQPQHF
TRBV27	TRBJ2-5	TRBD2	16	NA	TGTGCCAGCAGGGGGGGGGTAGGTGATTACCAAGAGACCCAGTACTTC	CASRGGVGDYQETQYF
TRBV6-5	TRBJ1-2	TRBD1	13	NA	TGTGGGGCAGGGGGAGAAGCTAACTATGGCTACACCTTC	CGAGGEANYGYTF
TRBV4-2	TRBJ2-1	TRBD2	19	NA	TGTGCCAGCAGCCCCCATTCGTGGAGCGGGGGGAGCTCCTACAATGAGCAGTTCTTC	CASSPHSWSGGSSYNEQFF
TRBV4-3	TRBJ2-7	TRBD1	15	NA	TGCGCCAGCAGCCTCCCGGGACAGGGGGCGTATGAGCAGTACTTC	CASSLPGQGAYEQYF
TRBV14	TRBJ2-7	TRBD2	15	NA	TGTGCCAGCAGCGACCCTAGCGGGGGGACCTACGAGCAGTACTTC	CASSDPSGGTYEQYF
TRBV10-2	TRBJ2-5	NA	17	NA	TGCGCCAGCAGTGAGTCGCTCTCAGGGTCATTTCAAGAGACCCAGTACTTC	CASSESLSGSFQETQYF
TRBV5-1	TRBJ2-3	TRBD1	14	once	TGCGCCAGCAGCCTGGGACAGGGGTCGCATACGCAGTATTTT	CASSLGQGSHTQYF
TRBV11-3	TRBJ2-5	NA	14	NA	TGTGCCAGCAGCCAACGGCTAGAGGAAGAGACCCAGTACTTC	CASSQRLEEETQYF
TRBV6-6	TRBJ1-1	NA	13	NA	TGTGCCAGCAGTCAACAGGGGAACACTGAAGCTTTCTTT	CASSQQGNTEAFF
TRBV15	TRBJ1-3	NA	15	NA	TGTGCCACCAGCAGAGATCCGGACAGATCGGACACCATATATTTT	CATSRDPDRSDTIYF
TRBV4-1	TRBJ2-3	NA	14	NA	TGCGCCAGCAGCCAAGATGTTGCGTTCAGGACGCAGTATTTT	CASSQDVAFRTQYF